This T cell receptor beta chain was retrieved from a study of shared clonotypes between healthy human individuals. Sequencing used immunoSEQ multiplex PCR; TCRdb keeps in-frame clones, though not all of them. The sample consists of 330,000 or so clones, 70% to 75% of them appearing once. The CDR3 contains 14 residues. Trimming stripped 3 bases from V and 5 bases from J, with 13 bases between. The germline V gene has CDR1 SGHVS and CDR2 FQNEAQ. The rearrangement joins TRBV7-8 to TRBJ2-5; maybe TRBD2 (6 bases). Sequencing was carried out using memory CD4+ T cells sorted from blood. As to subset: CD45RA-negative fraction. The receptor was isolated from a man aged 25-40 years in good health. The CDR3 protein is CASSFSGSGETQYF. The CDR3 nucleotides are TGTGCCAGCAGCTTTTCGGGGAGCGGGGAGACCCAGTACTTC.